This is a list of T cell receptor beta chains from one sample in a study of T cells after yellow fever vaccination. TCRdb called the 5' RACE reads again in MiXCR, with one record for every CDR3 protein. Of under 300,000 distinct CDR3 sequences listed, roughly 13% were seen once; the top ten hold 0.4% to 0.65%. This specimen consisted of CD4+ T cells sorted from PBMCs, obtained 45 days after the yellow fever booster vaccination. These receptors came from a man between 25 and 39 years old who received the YFV17D yellow fever vaccine. The CDR3 runs from the conserved cysteine through the conserved F or W. A D gene is named only where the DNA matches it firmly. Size is omitted from some rows. Given values are once, few, many or a class for expanded clones.

CDR3: CASSPPTGPNEQFF; DNA: TGTGCCAGCTCACCGCCCACAGGGCCCAATGAGCAGTTCTTC; D: -; V: TRBV18; size: few; J: TRBJ2-1
CDR3: CASSRIAAGELFF; DNA: TGTGCCAGCAGCCGGATAGCGGCCGGGGAGCTGTTTTTT; D: -; V: TRBV3-1; size: few; J: TRBJ2-2
CDR3: CASSESMTAGQPQHF; DNA: TGCGCCAGCAGTGAGTCGATGACAGCGGGTCAGCCCCAGCATTTT; D: -; V: TRBV10-2; size: -; J: TRBJ1-5
CDR3: CASTSPRDRYTGELFF; DNA: TGTGCCAGCACCTCCCCCCGGGACAGATACACCGGGGAGCTGTTTTTT; D: TRBD1; V: TRBV5-8; size: -; J: TRBJ2-2
CDR3: CASSSAGGKNIQYF; DNA: TGTGCCAGCTCAAGCGCGGGGGGCAAAAACATTCAGTACTTC; D: TRBD2; V: TRBV6-2/TRBV6-3; size: -; J: TRBJ2-4
CDR3: CSAPTSGRSYEQYF; DNA: TGCAGTGCGCCAACTAGCGGTCGCTCCTACGAGCAGTACTTC; D: TRBD2; V: TRBV20-1; size: -; J: TRBJ2-7
CDR3: CASSFDSTEAFF; DNA: TGTGCCAGCAGCTTCGACAGTACTGAAGCTTTCTTT; D: -; V: TRBV11-2; size: few; J: TRBJ1-1
CDR3: CASRSGVDLREQYF; DNA: TGTGCCAGCAGGAGTGGAGTGGATTTGAGGGAGCAGTACTTC; D: -; V: TRBV6-1; size: -; J: TRBJ2-7
CDR3: CASSNQVNYNEQFF; DNA: TGTGCCAGCAGTAACCAGGTGAACTACAATGAGCAGTTCTTC; D: -; V: TRBV2; size: few; J: TRBJ2-1
CDR3: CSARPGLQSPDTQYF; DNA: TGCAGTGCTAGACCCGGGCTACAATCGCCAGATACGCAGTATTTT; D: -; V: TRBV20-1; size: many; J: TRBJ2-3
CDR3: CSAPGPNLGANVLTF; DNA: TGCAGTGCACCCGGGCCGAACCTTGGGGCCAACGTCCTGACTTTC; D: -; V: TRBV20-1; size: few; J: TRBJ2-6
CDR3: CASSLSPSVTNTEAFF; DNA: TGTGCCAGCAGCTTAAGTCCCAGCGTTACGAACACTGAAGCTTTCTTT; D: -; V: TRBV7-2; size: many; J: TRBJ1-1
CDR3: CASRGTGEGQPQHF; DNA: TGTGCCAGCAGAGGGACAGGGGAAGGTCAGCCCCAGCATTTT; D: TRBD1; V: TRBV6-2/TRBV6-3; size: -; J: TRBJ1-5
CDR3: CASSYSGPSTDTQYF; DNA: TGTGCCAGCAGTTACTCGGGACCTAGCACAGATACGCAGTATTTT; D: -; V: TRBV6-5; size: -; J: TRBJ2-3
CDR3: CASSSRISSYNEQFF; DNA: TGTGCCAGCAGCTCGAGAATTTCCTCCTACAATGAGCAGTTCTTC; D: -; V: TRBV7-2; size: -; J: TRBJ2-1
CDR3: CASSLGGEAFF; DNA: TGTGCCAGCAGCTTGGGCGGTGAAGCTTTCTTT; D: -; V: TRBV7-2; size: many; J: TRBJ1-1
CDR3: CASSLTRPSLNIQYF; DNA: TGTGCCAGCAGCTTAACTCGACCGTCGCTCAACATTCAGTACTTC; D: -; V: TRBV11-2; size: -; J: TRBJ2-4
CDR3: CASTRDSLQETQYF; DNA: TGTGCCAGTACCCGAGACAGTCTCCAAGAGACCCAGTACTTC; D: -; V: TRBV7-9; size: few; J: TRBJ2-5
CDR3: CASSSGSRHTQYF; DNA: TGTGCCAGCAGTTCCGGGAGCAGGCATACGCAGTATTTT; D: -; V: TRBV27; size: few; J: TRBJ2-3
CDR3: CSVWEYQSGYTF; DNA: TGCAGCGTTTGGGAGTACCAATCCGGCTACACCTTC; D: -; V: TRBV29-1; size: -; J: TRBJ1-2
CDR3: CASSYRDRGESYEQYF; DNA: TGTGCCAGCAGTTACCGGGACAGGGGCGAGTCCTACGAGCAGTACTTC; D: TRBD1; V: TRBV6-5; size: few; J: TRBJ2-7
CDR3: CASSLYNSGANVLTF; DNA: TGTGCCAGCAGTTTATACAACTCTGGGGCCAACGTCCTGACTTTC; D: -; V: TRBV12-3/TRBV12-4; size: few; J: TRBJ2-6
CDR3: CATSRDASRQAGRETQYF; DNA: TGTGCCACCAGCAGAGATGCCAGCCGGCAAGCGGGACGAGAGACCCAGTACTTC; D: TRBD2; V: TRBV15; size: few; J: TRBJ2-5